The rows below give T cell receptor beta chains drawn from one sample of a study of siplizumab effects on memory and regulatory T cells. The protocol was immunoSEQ multiplex PCR, while the TCRdb copy is restricted to in-frame clones and leaves out a portion. The sample carries over 100,000 clones, 92% recorded once. Sequences were obtained from Tregs sorted from blood. The receptors were gathered from a human donor in good health. CDR3s include the opening cysteine and the closing phenylalanine or tryptophan. The order of the fields is clone size, V gene, J gene, D gene, CDR3 protein, CDR3 DNA. The D gene is left open where the match is weak. Expanded clones are given a class, and other clones once, few, many or no size at all.

>NA|TRBV5-1|TRBJ2-3|NA
CASSLGLRTDTQYF
TGCGCCAGCAGCTTAGGCCTCCGCACAGATACGCAGTATTTT
>once|TRBV19|TRBJ2-2|NA
CASRPAPGIGELFF
TGTGCCAGTAGGCCCGCCCCGGGGATCGGGGAGCTGTTTTTT
>NA|TRBV5-5|TRBJ1-2|TRBD1
CASSLKRGQGEGYGYTF
TGTGCCAGCAGCTTAAAACGGGGACAGGGAGAGGGCTATGGCTACACCTTC
>NA|TRBV29-1|TRBJ1-3|TRBD1
CSVGTGAGNTIYF
TGCAGCGTGGGAACAGGGGCCGGAAACACCATATATTTT
>NA|TRBV6-5|TRBJ1-5|TRBD1
CASSYSDREFSPQHF
TGTGCCAGCAGTTACTCCGACAGGGAGTTCTCGCCCCAGCATTTT
>few|TRBV2|TRBJ1-5|NA
CASREQGGGPQHF
TGTGCCAGCAGGGAACAGGGTGGCGGGCCCCAGCATTTT
>NA|TRBV5-1|TRBJ2-5|NA
CASSNSQETQYF
TGCGCCAGCAGCAACAGCCAAGAGACCCAGTACTTC
>NA|TRBV28|TRBJ1-2|NA
CASSFPGAGRDGYTF
TGTGCCAGCAGTTTCCCCGGGGCAGGGAGGGATGGCTACACCTTC
>NA|TRBV6-5|TRBJ2-7|NA
CASPGTNEQYF
TGTGCCAGTCCAGGGACCAACGAGCAGTACTTC
>NA|TRBV7-6|TRBJ1-1|NA
CASSLTAEPNTEAFF
TGTGCCAGCAGCTTAACAGCCGAACCGAACACTGAAGCTTTCTTT
>NA|TRBV6-5|TRBJ2-1|TRBD2
CASSYGLGGGNEQFF
TGTGCCAGCAGTTACGGTCTTGGGGGGGGCAATGAGCAGTTCTTC
>NA|TRBV6-6|TRBJ2-7|TRBD1
CASSPRDRGGHEQYF
TGTGCCAGCAGTCCCCGGGACAGGGGTGGGCACGAGCAGTACTTC
>NA|TRBV6-1|TRBJ1-5|NA
CASRSPFAQHF
TGTGCCAGCAGGTCACCCTTCGCCCAGCATTTT
>NA|TRBV7-3|TRBJ2-1|TRBD2
CASSPGLANDPFF
TGTGCCAGCAGCCCCGGACTAGCTAACGATCCGTTCTTC
>NA|TRBV7-3|TRBJ2-5|NA
CASSAGPRETQYF
TGTGCCAGCAGCGCCGGGCCCCGAGAGACCCAGTACTTC
>NA|TRBV7-9|TRBJ1-1|TRBD1
CASRDRGVGNTEAFF
TGTGCCAGCAGGGACAGGGGGGTGGGGAACACTGAAGCTTTCTTT
>few|TRBV2|TRBJ1-1|NA
CASRRRGNTEAFF
TGTGCCAGCAGGCGCAGGGGGAACACTGAAGCTTTCTTT
>few|TRBV4-1|TRBJ2-1|NA
CASRGYNEQFF
TGCGCCAGCAGGGGTTACAATGAGCAGTTCTTC
>NA|TRBV7-3|TRBJ2-1|TRBD2
CASSLTRLAGAYNEQFF
TGTGCCAGCAGCTTAACTAGGCTAGCGGGAGCCTACAATGAGCAGTTCTTC
>NA|TRBV5-1|TRBJ2-1|NA
CASSLARLGALRDEQFF
TGCGCCAGCAGCTTGGCCAGGTTAGGGGCCCTTCGGGATGAGCAGTTCTTC
>NA|TRBV9|TRBJ2-3|NA
CASSGDISTDTQYF
TGTGCCAGCAGCGGGGACATAAGCACAGATACGCAGTATTTT
>NA|TRBV6-1|TRBJ1-4|NA
CASSDGQVEKLFF
TGTGCCAGCAGTGATGGACAAGTTGAAAAACTGTTTTTT
>NA|TRBV5-1|TRBJ1-3|NA
CASSATFGQPGDTIYF
TGCGCCAGCAGCGCAACCTTTGGACAGCCTGGAGACACCATATATTTT
>NA|TRBV6-5|TRBJ1-2|NA
CASSNQAAKYTF
TGTGCCAGCAGTAACCAGGCAGCAAAATACACCTTC
>NA|TRBV6-1|TRBJ2-1|NA
CASSVAYNEQFF
TGTGCCAGCAGTGTCGCGTACAATGAGCAGTTCTTC
>NA|TRBV7-2|TRBJ1-1|TRBD1
CASSPEWAGGTEAFF
TGTGCCAGCAGCCCGGAGTGGGCAGGGGGGACTGAAGCTTTCTTT
>NA|TRBV5-1|TRBJ1-1|TRBD1
CASSWDWQGGFGNTEAFF
TGCGCCAGCAGCTGGGACTGGCAGGGGGGATTTGGGAACACTGAAGCTTTCTTT
>NA|TRBV7-8|TRBJ2-1|TRBD2
CASTKAGGPYNEQFF
TGTGCCAGCACCAAAGCGGGAGGGCCGTACAATGAGCAGTTCTTC
>NA|TRBV9|TRBJ2-3|NA
CASSVGDLTDTQYF
TGTGCCAGCAGCGTAGGGGACTTAACAGATACGCAGTATTTT
>NA|TRBV27|TRBJ2-7|TRBD1
CASSPGQAYEQYF
TGTGCCAGCAGTCCGGGACAGGCCTACGAGCAGTACTTC
>NA|TRBV30|TRBJ1-1|NA
CAWSVRDRNTEAFF
TGTGCCTGGAGTGTACGCGACAGGAACACTGAAGCTTTCTTT
>NA|TRBV6-6|TRBJ1-6|NA
CASSWGGLTVDSPLHF
TGTGCCAGCAGCTGGGGCGGTTTGACAGTCGATTCACCCCTCCACTTT
>NA|TRBV6-5|TRBJ2-1|TRBD2
CASSRGLAGEQFF
TGTGCCAGCAGTAGGGGACTAGCGGGGGAGCAGTTCTTC
>NA|TRBV7-3|TRBJ2-5|NA
CASSLSESGTQYF
TGTGCCAGCAGCTTAAGCGAGAGCGGGACCCAGTACTTC
>NA|TRBV18|TRBJ2-5|TRBD1
CASSPPLGQGPRETQYF
TGTGCCAGCTCACCACCGTTGGGACAGGGCCCTCGAGAGACCCAGTACTTC
>few|TRBV19|TRBJ2-3|NA
CASSEAGDTQYF
TGTGCCAGTAGTGAGGCGGGAGATACGCAGTATTTT
>once|TRBV21-1|TRBJ2-1|NA
CAPERDRPHDNEQFF
TGTGCCCCGGAAAGAGACAGGCCCCATGACAATGAGCAGTTCTTC
>NA|TRBV19|TRBJ1-4|TRBD1
CASSTGTGTIYEKLFF
TGTGCCAGTAGTACTGGGACAGGTACGATCTATGAAAAACTGTTTTTT
>NA|TRBV20-1|TRBJ1-1|NA
CSALSYTEAFF
TGCAGTGCACTCAGTTACACTGAAGCTTTCTTT
>once|TRBV6-6|TRBJ2-7|TRBD1
CASSYFGTGSEQYF
TGTGCCAGCAGTTACTTTGGGACAGGCTCCGAGCAGTACTTC
>NA|TRBV19|TRBJ2-1|NA
CASSPETRRGREQFF
TGTGCCAGTAGTCCCGAGACTAGGCGGGGGCGTGAGCAGTTCTTC
>NA|TRBV6-5|TRBJ1-4|NA
CASSSLTATNEKLFF
TGTGCCAGCAGTTCTCTGACAGCAACTAATGAAAAACTGTTTTTT
>few|TRBV5-1|TRBJ2-5|TRBD2
CASSLDGGGPSETQYF
TGCGCCAGCAGCTTGGATGGGGGAGGGCCCTCGGAGACCCAGTACTTC
>NA|TRBV6-6|TRBJ2-7|TRBD1
CASNEGQGSYHEQYF
TGTGCCAGCAACGAGGGACAGGGTAGTTACCACGAGCAGTACTTC
>NA|TRBV5-6|TRBJ1-5|TRBD1
CASSRRDRGFVNQPQHF
TGTGCCAGCAGCCGAAGGGACAGGGGCTTTGTCAATCAGCCCCAGCATTTT
>NA|TRBV9|TRBJ2-3|TRBD2
CASSVGPGGYTDTQYF
TGTGCCAGCAGCGTAGGTCCGGGGGGTTACACAGATACGCAGTATTTT
>NA|TRBV4-1|TRBJ2-6|NA
CASSLATDSGANVLTF
TGCGCCAGCAGCCTAGCGACGGATTCTGGGGCCAACGTCCTGACTTTC
>NA|TRBV6-1|TRBJ1-1|NA
CASIDRIGTEAFF
TGTGCCAGTATTGACAGGATTGGCACTGAAGCTTTCTTT
>NA|TRBV6-1|TRBJ1-5|NA
CASSPRGSGRRPQHF
TGTGCCAGCAGTCCCCGGGGCAGTGGAAGACGGCCCCAGCATTTT
>NA|TRBV7-2|TRBJ2-1|NA
CGSGSGAKYNEQFF
TGTGGGTCCGGGTCGGGAGCGAAATACAATGAGCAGTTCTTC
>NA|TRBV7-9|TRBJ2-7|NA
CASSPTAAYEQYF
TGTGCCAGCAGCCCCACAGCTGCCTACGAGCAGTACTTC
>NA|TRBV28|TRBJ1-2|NA
CASSPPGRSYGYTF
TGTGCCAGCAGTCCCCCTGGCAGGAGCTATGGCTACACCTTC